These T cell receptor beta chains were read from a single sample in a study of T-cell reconstitution after alpha-beta-depleted transplantation in children. Using its own MiXCR run on the PCR reads, TCRdb lists one record per CDR3 protein. The profile shows about 210,000 distinct CDR3 sequences, over 15% of them singletons. This sample comprised PBMCs, mostly from graft donor cells, obtained 360 days after TCRalphabeta/CD19-depleted stem cell transplant. Receptors were obtained from a male patient aged 2 to 10 who had a stem cell transplant for acute lymphoblastic leukemia, so the T cells may come from the graft donor. Each CDR3 is given with its conserved first and last residue. A D gene is named only where the DNA matches it firmly. The size entry is marked missing in some rows and otherwise reads once, few, many or a size class.

TGTGCCAGCAGTCCCGGGACAGTTAACACCGGGGAGCTGTTTTTT | CASSPGTVNTGELFF | TRBD1 | TRBJ2-2 | TRBV27 | NA
TGTGCCAGCAGAGGAGCCCTGGGGGGCAGCTCCTACGAGCAGTACTTC | CASRGALGGSSYEQYF | NA | TRBJ2-7 | TRBV6-2/TRBV6-3 | NA
TGTGCCAGCAGTTTAGCGACAGAGAACACTGAAGCTTTCTTT | CASSLATENTEAFF | NA | TRBJ1-1 | TRBV12-3/TRBV12-4 | NA
TGTGCCAGCAGCCAAGATAGTGGCGCCGGGGAGCAGTTCTTC | CASSQDSGAGEQFF | NA | TRBJ2-1 | TRBV14 | few
TGTGCCACCAGCAGAGTCAGGGTCAGCAATCAGCCCCAGCATTTT | CATSRVRVSNQPQHF | NA | TRBJ1-5 | TRBV15 | once
TGTGCCAGCAGCCCCACACCCGGACCCGAGGCCGGGGAGCTGTTTTTT | CASSPTPGPEAGELFF | NA | TRBJ2-2 | TRBV4-2 | few
TGTGCCAGCAGCCGCGGACAGCAAGAGACCCAGTACTTC | CASSRGQQETQYF | NA | TRBJ2-5 | TRBV4-2 | many
TGCGCCAGCTCACCGCCCGGGGCGGGAGATCTCAATGAGCAGTTCTTC | CASSPPGAGDLNEQFF | TRBD2 | TRBJ2-1 | TRBV5-1 | NA
TGTGCCAGCAGTCCCATGTTCGGACTGAACACCGGGGAGCTGTTTTTT | CASSPMFGLNTGELFF | NA | TRBJ2-2 | TRBV12-3/TRBV12-4 | few
TGCGCCAGCAGCCCCGGGAGTGTGGGAGCTGAAGCTTTCTTT | CASSPGSVGAEAFF | NA | TRBJ1-1 | TRBV5-1 | NA
TGTGCCAGCAGCGTAGCCTTTTCGAGCTCCGCAGATACGCAGTATTTT | CASSVAFSSSADTQYF | NA | TRBJ2-3 | TRBV9 | NA
TGCGCCAGCAGAACAAGTAGCACAGATACGCAGTATTTT | CASRTSSTDTQYF | NA | TRBJ2-3 | TRBV4-3 | NA
TGTGCCAGCAGCTTGGATACATGGAGTCGTGTAAGGGATACGCAGTATTTT | CASSLDTWSRVRDTQYF | NA | TRBJ2-3 | TRBV11-2 | NA
TGTGCCATCAGCCAGACAGGGGGGAACACTGAAGCTTTCTTT | CAISQTGGNTEAFF | TRBD1 | TRBJ1-1 | TRBV10-3 | many
TGTGCCAGCAGCTTACAAGGGATAAATCAGCCCCAGCATTTT | CASSLQGINQPQHF | NA | TRBJ1-5 | TRBV7-8 | many
TGTGCCAGCAGTCCCTCATTTGGGAAGCAGTTCTTC | CASSPSFGKQFF | NA | TRBJ2-1 | TRBV12-3/TRBV12-4 | NA
TGTGCCAGCACCACCAACCGGGCCGAAAACATTCAGTACTTC | CASTTNRAENIQYF | NA | TRBJ2-4 | TRBV25-1 | NA
TGCGCCAGCAGCTTAAACGCAGCAAATGAAAAACTGTTTTTT | CASSLNAANEKLFF | NA | TRBJ1-4 | TRBV5-1 | few
TGTGCTTCGGGTGAACAGATTCTCTATGGCTACACCTTC | CASGEQILYGYTF | NA | TRBJ1-2 | TRBV6-1 | few
TGCGCCAGCCGTAATCCGGGACAGGGAAACACCATATATTTT | CASRNPGQGNTIYF | TRBD1 | TRBJ1-3 | TRBV5-1 | NA
TGTGCCAGCAGCCCGACTAGCGGGAGAAATGGGGCCAACGTCCTGACTTTC | CASSPTSGRNGANVLTF | TRBD2 | TRBJ2-6 | TRBV4-2 | NA
TGTGCCAGCAGTTACCCAAAAGGACTAGTTATCGGGGAGCTGTTTTTT | CASSYPKGLVIGELFF | TRBD2 | TRBJ2-2 | TRBV6-5 | NA
TGTGCCAGCAGCCAAGATCGTAAGCGGGGGTACACCGGGGAGCTGTTTTTT | CASSQDRKRGYTGELFF | TRBD2 | TRBJ2-2 | TRBV4-2 | NA
TGTGCCAGCAGTTACCTGGCCTCGGGCACGAACACCGGGGAGCTGTTTTTT | CASSYLASGTNTGELFF | NA | TRBJ2-2 | TRBV6-5 | few
TGCGCCAGCAGCCATAAACCCCTTGGCGGGAGTATCCATGAGCAGTTCTTC | CASSHKPLGGSIHEQFF | TRBD2 | TRBJ2-1 | TRBV4-1 | NA
TGTGCCAGCTCACCAGGGTCGAGCACCGGGGAGCTGTTTTTT | CASSPGSSTGELFF | NA | TRBJ2-2 | TRBV18 | NA
TGTGCCAGCAGTTTAAGTGGGCCCCAAGAGACCCAGTACTTC | CASSLSGPQETQYF | NA | TRBJ2-5 | TRBV12-3/TRBV12-4 | many
TGTGCCAGCAGTCCAGGGCGGCCGAGCACAGATACGCAGTATTTT | CASSPGRPSTDTQYF | NA | TRBJ2-3 | TRBV12-3/TRBV12-4 | NA
TGTGCCAGCAGTAGCCGGGCCTCCTACAATGAGCAGTTCTTC | CASSSRASYNEQFF | NA | TRBJ2-1 | TRBV28 | many
TGCAGTGCCGGAAACGACAGGGGGACAGATACGCAGTATTTT | CSAGNDRGTDTQYF | TRBD1 | TRBJ2-3 | TRBV20-1 | NA
TGCGCCAGCAGCTTGCCCCGCGTGGGGGTCGCTGAAGCTTTCTTT | CASSLPRVGVAEAFF | NA | TRBJ1-1 | TRBV5-1 | NA
TGCAGTGCTAGAGCGTCCGGGACAGGTAATCAGCCCCAGCATTTT | CSARASGTGNQPQHF | TRBD1 | TRBJ1-5 | TRBV20-1 | few
TGTGCCAGCAGCTCGCCGGGAAGATACAATGAGCAGTTCTTC | CASSSPGRYNEQFF | NA | TRBJ2-1 | TRBV11-2 | many
TGTGCCAGCAGCCCGGGACAGGGGGCGGCTTTCTTT | CASSPGQGAAFF | TRBD1 | TRBJ1-1 | TRBV6-5 | NA
TGTGCCAGTACATTCCTGCTTCGAGAAGGGGAGCTGTTTTTT | CASTFLLREGELFF | NA | TRBJ2-2 | TRBV19 | few
TGTGCCAGCAGCCCCCGTACGGCGTTCGACCTCGAGCAGTACTTC | CASSPRTAFDLEQYF | NA | TRBJ2-7 | TRBV5-5 | few
TGTGCCAGCAGCTTGCTGGGGACTCTACAAGAGACCCAGTACTTC | CASSLLGTLQETQYF | NA | TRBJ2-5 | TRBV5-6 | NA